Below, 15 T cell receptor beta chains from the same sample are listed, as sequenced in a study of STAT5B mutations in CD4+ large granular lymphocyte leukemia. Assay: immunoSEQ multiplex PCR; the TCRdb copy retains only in-frame clones and omits some. This table holds about 48,000 clones, under 80% found once. The sample comprised CD4+ T cells from blood buffy coats. These receptors originate from a human donor in good health.

This sequence joins TRBV7-2 and TRBJ2-5; perhaps TRBD2 as D (6 bases). The CDR3 extends over 11 amino acids. With 6 bases removed from V and 9 bases from J, the gap between germline ends came to 11 bases. The germline CDR1 and CDR2 sequences are SGHTA and FQGNSA. The CDR3 coding sequence is TGTGCCAGCAGTTCGGGAGTCTCCCAGTACTTC. This sequence encodes CASSSGVSQYF.

The rearrangement joins TRBV10-3 to TRBJ1-5; D gene uncertain. This CDR3 comprises 15 residues. V gave up 0 bases and J gave up 4 bases, with 10 bases separating them. Germline V gives CDR1 ENHRY, CDR2 SYGVKD. In nucleotides, the CDR3 is TGTGCCATCAGTGAGTCAGGGCAAGGGAATCAGCCCCAGCATTTT. It translates to CAISESGQGNQPQHF.

Only a few counts were recorded for this clone. The chain uses TRBV4-2 and TRBJ1-2; D ambiguous. Trimming stripped 0 bases from V and 2 bases from J, with 1 base between. The germline V gene encodes CDR1 LGHNA and CDR2 YNFKEQ. CDR3 length: 12 residues. The CDR3 DNA reads TGTGCCAGCAGCCAAGAAAACTATGGCTACACCTTC. This codes for CASSQENYGYTF.

The V call is TRBV4-2, the J call TRBJ2-7, with D possibly being TRBD2 (7 bases). The germline gives CDR1 LGHNA, CDR2 YNFKEQ. The V and J ends lost 2 bases and 5 bases respectively, with 10 bases between them. CDR3 length: 13 residues. The CDR3 bases are TGTGCCAGCAGCCAACGGGGGGCCCACGAGCAGTACTTC. This encodes CASSQRGAHEQYF.

The chain has TRBV19 and TRBJ1-5, with D maybe TRBD1 (5 bases). Trimming took 9 bases from V and 2 from J, leaving 23 bases between them. The germline gives CDR1 LNHDA, CDR2 SQIVND (reference sequence). The CDR3 contains 17 residues. The CDR3 region has the DNA TGTGCCAGCCGTCTGTTAACGGGACGGTTAGGCAATCAGCCCCAGCATTTT. Protein sequence: CASRLLTGRLGNQPQHF. The complete variable domain, with remaining parts taken from reference TRBV19 and TRBJ1-5, reads DGGITQSPKYLFRKEGQNVTLSCEQNLNHDAMYWYRQDPGQGLRLIYYSQIVNDFQKGDIAEGYSVSREKKESFPLTVTSAQKNPTAFYLCASRLLTGRLGNQPQHFGDGTRLSIL.

The rearrangement joins TRBV28 to TRBJ1-1, with 7 nucleotides matching TRBD1. Trimming took 6 bases from V and 5 from J; bases not matched to a gene: 9. The germline gives CDR1 MDHEN, CDR2 SYDVKM. The CDR3 has 14 amino acids. Written as DNA, the CDR3 is TGTGCCAGCAGGGGGGGGCAGGGGGAAACTGAAGCTTTCTTT. It codes for CASRGGQGETEAFF. The full variable domain, in which reference TRBV28 and TRBJ1-1 provide the parts outside the CDR3, is DVKVTQSSRYLVKRTGEKVFLECVQDMDHENMFWYRQDPGLGLRLIYFSYDVKMKEKGDIPEGYSVSREKKERFSLILESASTNQTSMYLCASRGGQGETEAFFGQGTRLTVV.

The genes are TRBV5-8 and TRBJ2-1; TRBD2 matches 8 bases. CDR1 and CDR2 (germline): SGHTS, YDEGEE. The V and J ends lost 5 bases and 7 bases, in that order; junction bases with no gene match: 8. The CDR3 length is 14 residues. CDR3 bases: TGTGCCAGCAGGTTTGGACTAGCTGGGAATGAGCAGTTCTTC. It is translated as CASRFGLAGNEQFF.

The chain couples TRBV5-1 to TRBJ2-5; D is unresolved. The CDR3 sequence is 13 residues long. Trimming took off 3 bases at V and 3 bases at J, with 9 bases between the two ends. The germline gives CDR1 SGHRS, CDR2 YFSETQ. CDR3 DNA sequence: TGCGCCAGCAGCTCCGGGTTAGAAGAGACCCAGTACTTC. Encoded protein: CASSSGLEETQYF.

This clone has more than one count but fewer than ten. V and J are TRBV7-9 and TRBJ1-4; 10 bases map to TRBD1. CDR3 length: 14 amino acids. CDR1 and CDR2 (germline): SEHNR, FQNEAQ (reference sequence). The V segment lost 6 bases and the J segment 8 bases; nucleotides outside the gene matches: 6. CDR3 DNA: TGTGCCAGCAGGGGGGACAGGGGAGGAGAAAAACTGTTTTTT. It codes for CASRGDRGGEKLFF. Based on the CDR3 plus reference TRBV7-9 and TRBJ1-4, the full variable domain is DTGVSQNPRHKITKRGQNVTFRCDPISEHNRLYWYRQTLGQGPEFLTYFQNEAQLEKSRLLSDRFSAERPKGSFSTLEIQRTEQGDSAMYLCASRGDRGGEKLFFGSGTQLSVL.

This clone was seen a few times. The chain joins TRBV5-1 to TRBJ1-1; no clear D. Per the germline V gene, CDR1 is SGHRS and CDR2 is YFSETQ. The length of the CDR3 is 16 residues. Trimming removed 0 bases from V and 1 base from J, with 13 bases in between. As DNA, the CDR3 is TGCGCCAGCAGCTTGGCGCCGGAAAACCCGAACACTGAAGCTTTCTTT. Amino acid sequence: CASSLAPENPNTEAFF.

The chain recombines TRBV6-5 with TRBJ1-1; TRBD1 matches at 9 bases. Germline-derived CDR1 and CDR2 are MNHEY and SVGAGI. V lost 6 bases to trimming and J lost 5 bases; unmatched junction nucleotides: 10. There are 15 residues in the CDR3. Here the CDR3 reads CASSDTGGPYTEAFF. CDR3 bases: TGTGCCAGCAGCGACACAGGGGGCCCTTATACTGAAGCTTTCTTT.

A few counts support this clone. In the same sample, other DNA sequences code for this CDR3. The chain is built from TRBV5-1 and TRBJ1-1; no firm D call. The V gene's germline CDR1 is SGHRS and CDR2 YFSETQ. The CDR3 sequence is 13 residues long. V was shortened by 0 bases and J by 0 bases, with 3 bases between the two germline ends. CDR3 in DNA: TGCGCCAGCAGCTTGGAATTGAACACTGAAGCTTTCTTT. Residues: CASSLELNTEAFF.

The chain employs TRBV7-6 and TRBJ1-2, with D possibly TRBD1 on 6 matching bases. CDR3 length equals 13 residues. Trimming removed 0 bases at V and 8 bases at J, with 10 bases between. CDR1 and CDR2 (germline): SGHVS, FNYEAQ. Written as DNA, the CDR3 is TGTGCCAGCAGCTTAGCGGCAGGGGAGGGCTACACCTTC. The encoded protein is CASSLAAGEGYTF.

In this sample, this clone turned up a few times. This chain joins TRBV9 and TRBJ1-6; 7 bases line up with TRBD1. The V segment lost 0 bases and the J segment 15 bases; nucleotides outside the gene matches: 9. CDR1 and CDR2 from the germline V gene are SGDLS and YYNGEE. The CDR3 sequence is 14 residues long. The CDR3 spells CASSVGGTDWGLHF. CDR3 in DNA: TGTGCCAGCAGCGTAGGGGGGACAGATTGGGGCCTCCACTTT.

In this sample, this clone turned up a few times. The chain has TRBV30 and TRBJ1-5, with D hard to call. This CDR3 is built from 15 residues. From germline, CDR1 is GTSNPN and CDR2 SVGIG (reference sequence). V dropped 0 bases and J dropped 1 base, with 10 bases sitting between them. The DNA for the CDR3 is TGTGCCTGGAGTGTAGGCACCCGGAGCAATCAGCCCCAGCATTTT. This sequence encodes CAWSVGTRSNQPQHF.